The entry below gives a single T cell receptor beta chain sequence along with its context. The entry originates in a study of blood T cell repertoires in COVID-19. There are 15 residues in the CDR3. CDR1 and CDR2 (germline): SNHLY, FYNNEI. V lost 5 bases and J lost 2, with 13 bases in between. Clones were sequenced by immunoSEQ multiplex PCR, and TCRdb holds only the in-frame ones, with some missing. The sample includes approximately 250,000 clones, 75% to 85% seen only once; the top ten take 1.4%. The chain combines TRBV2 with TRBJ1-5; the D gene is possibly TRBD1 (6 bases). Specimen: peripheral blood. The sequence was collected from a woman in her 40s who had recovered from COVID-19. CDR3 loop: CASSSRGAGNQPQHF. DNA of the CDR3: TGTGCCAGCAGTTCCAGGGGCGCCGGCAATCAGCCCCAGCATTTT.